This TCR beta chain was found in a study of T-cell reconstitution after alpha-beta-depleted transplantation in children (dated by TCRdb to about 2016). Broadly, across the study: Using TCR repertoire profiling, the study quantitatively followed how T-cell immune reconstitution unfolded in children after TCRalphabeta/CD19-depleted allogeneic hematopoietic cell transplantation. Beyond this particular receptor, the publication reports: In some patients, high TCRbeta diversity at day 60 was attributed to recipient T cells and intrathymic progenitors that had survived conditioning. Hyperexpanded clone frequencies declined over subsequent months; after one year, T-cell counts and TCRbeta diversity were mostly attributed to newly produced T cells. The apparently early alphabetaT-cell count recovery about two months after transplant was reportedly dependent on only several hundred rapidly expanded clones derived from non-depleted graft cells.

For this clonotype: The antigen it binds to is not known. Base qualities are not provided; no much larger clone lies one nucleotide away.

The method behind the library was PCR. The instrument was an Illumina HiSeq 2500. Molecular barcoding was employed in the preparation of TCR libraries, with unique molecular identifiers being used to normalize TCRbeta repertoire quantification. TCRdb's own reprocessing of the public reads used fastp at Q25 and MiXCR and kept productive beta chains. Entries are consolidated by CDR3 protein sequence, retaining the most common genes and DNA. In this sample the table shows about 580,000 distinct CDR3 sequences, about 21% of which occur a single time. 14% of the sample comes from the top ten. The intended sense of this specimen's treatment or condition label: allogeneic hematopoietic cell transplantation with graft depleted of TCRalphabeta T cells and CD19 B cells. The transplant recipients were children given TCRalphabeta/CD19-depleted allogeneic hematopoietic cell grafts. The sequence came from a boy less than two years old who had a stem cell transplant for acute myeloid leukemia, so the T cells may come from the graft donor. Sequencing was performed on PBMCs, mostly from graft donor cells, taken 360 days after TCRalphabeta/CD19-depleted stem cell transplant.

In nucleotides, the sequence is TGTGCCACCAGCAGAGATGGGAGTGGGGTAGAGACCCAGTACTTC. This codes for CATSRDGSGVETQYF. The chain is encoded by TRBV15 joined to TRBJ2-5; TRBD2 might be the D gene, on 5 matching bases. From its cysteine to its phenylalanine, the CDR3 spans 15 amino acids. Kept here is only the CDR3 DNA, which spans 45 bases and is read in frame from base 1. The trim is 0 bases for V and 4 bases for J, with a gap of 12 bases between the germline ends. From a lookup of the germline V gene (reference sequence), CDR1 and CDR2 are LNHNV and YYDKDF. The full variable domain, completed from the reference TRBV15 and TRBJ2-5 proteins outside the CDR3, reads DAMVIQNPRYQVTQFGKPVTLSCSQTLNHNVMYWYQQKSSQAPKLLFHYYDKDFNNEADTPDNFQSRRPNTSFCFLDIRSPGLGDTAMYLCATSRDGSGVETQYFGPGTRLLVL.